Each of the 29 T cell receptor beta chains below was sequenced from the same sample in a study of CD4+ T cells in melanoma. Sequenced by immunoSEQ multiplex PCR; TCRdb stores in-frame clones only, minus some. Of over 7,500 clones in the sample, 69% were seen once. The sample consisted of peripheral blood. These receptors were collected from a human donor with melanoma.

This clone has a single count. This chain links TRBV4-3 with TRBJ1-2; 9 positions match TRBD1. The CDR3 covers 15 residues. CDR1 and CDR2 (germline): LGHNA, YSLEER. The J segment lost 4 bases and the V segment lost 0 bases, leaving 3 bases of the junction unmatched. The CDR3: CASSQEQGAFYGYTF. Here the CDR3 DNA reads TGCGCCAGCAGCCAAGAACAGGGGGCTTTCTATGGCTACACCTTC.

This clone is large (0.1 to 1%) by share. This chain uses TRBV28 with TRBJ2-5; D is perhaps TRBD1 (6 bases). Per the germline V gene, CDR1 is MDHEN and CDR2 is SYDVKM. This CDR3 is built from 14 residues. V lost 6 bases, J lost 5 bases, and 16 bases lay in between. In DNA form, the CDR3 reads TGTGCCAGCAGCAACCGAGGGGGAGCGGAGACCCAGTACTTC. Translating gives CASSNRGGAETQYF.

This rearrangement joins TRBV6-5 to TRBJ1-3, with TRBD1 as a possible D gene (5 bases). This CDR3 spans 16 amino acids. The V end lost 0 bases, the J end lost 3 bases, and 12 bases lay between the germline ends. Germline CDR1 and CDR2: MNHEY and SVGAGI. The CDR3 loop is CASSYSGRAGGNTIYF. The CDR3 DNA sequence: TGTGCCAGCAGTTACTCTGGCAGGGCGGGTGGAAACACCATATATTTT.

This clone was recorded a few times. This chain joins TRBV5-1 and TRBJ2-1, with unresolved D. V lost 2 bases to trimming and J lost 5 bases, with 8 bases between them. The CDR3 is 13 residues long. CDR1 is SGHRS and CDR2 is YFSETQ in the germline V gene. The CDR3 loop is CASSFNSNNEQFF. CDR3 nucleotide sequence: TGCGCCAGCAGCTTCAACAGTAACAATGAGCAGTTCTTC.

The chain employs TRBV6-5 and TRBJ1-2; TRBD1 agrees at 9 bases. The ends lost 5 bases at V and 4 bases at J; junction bases unmatched: 5. The CDR3 length is 14 residues. From germline, CDR1 is MNHEY and CDR2 SVGAGI. In DNA, the CDR3 is TGTGCCAGCAGTCATGGGACAGGGAGCTATGGCTACACCTTC. The encoded protein is CASSHGTGSYGYTF.

This chain links TRBV9 with TRBJ1-5, with D possibly being TRBD1 (5 bases). Trimming removed 0 bases from V and 6 bases from J, with 13 bases in between. The CDR3 covers 15 residues. The germline V gene has CDR1 SGDLS and CDR2 YYNGEE. The CDR3, as DNA: TGTGCCAGCAGCGTAGGTTGGGGGGTGGGTCAGCCCCAGCATTTT. Its translation: CASSVGWGVGQPQHF.

This clone was seen once. The chain links TRBV6-5 to TRBJ1-1, with D possibly matching TRBD1 (6 bases). Germline V lookup: CDR1 MNHEY, CDR2 SVGAGI. The V end was cut by 6 bases, the J end by 1 base, with 12 bases between. The CDR3 runs to 14 residues. CDR3 amino acids: CASSWGRGNTEAFF. The CDR3 DNA follows: TGTGCCAGCAGCTGGGGGCGGGGGAACACTGAAGCTTTCTTT.

The gene calls are TRBV6-1 and TRBJ2-1; 10 nucleotides align to TRBD2. The J segment lost 1 base and the V segment lost 4 bases, leaving 1 base of the junction unmatched. Germline lookup yields CDR1 MNHNS and CDR2 SASEGT. The CDR3 is 15 residues long. CDR3 nucleotide sequence: TGTGCCAGCAGTGTACTAGCGGGGTCCTACAATGAGCAGTTCTTC. Protein sequence: CASSVLAGSYNEQFF.

The J gene is TRBJ1-3, the V gene TRBV9; D gene uncertain. Germline lookup yields CDR1 SGDLS and CDR2 YYNGEE. The CDR3 spans 13 residues. V shed 0 bases and J shed 6 bases, with 7 bases lying between them. CDR3 DNA sequence: TGTGCCAGCAGCGTAGGCGTTCAAAACACCATATATTTT. Residues: CASSVGVQNTIYF.

This chain's CDR3 is CASSYSSRSAGNTIYF. The CDR3 bases are TGTGCCAGCAGTTACTCCTCTAGATCAGCAGGAAACACCATATATTTT. The chain joins TRBV6-5 to TRBJ1-3; no clear D gene. V gave up 0 bases and J gave up 4 bases, with 13 bases separating them. The CDR3 loop spans 16 amino acids. The germline V gene encodes CDR1 MNHEY and CDR2 SVGAGI.

The V gene is TRBV4-2, the J gene TRBJ1-2; D is ambiguous. Per germline, CDR1 LGHNA and CDR2 YNFKEQ. The length of the CDR3 is 13 residues. V lost 3 bases, J lost 0 bases, and 5 bases lay in between. Here the CDR3 reads CASSHPSNYGYTF. As DNA, the CDR3 is TGTGCCAGCAGCCATCCATCTAACTATGGCTACACCTTC.

This clone was seen more than once but under ten times. V usage is TRBV5-1 and J usage is TRBJ1-5, with TRBD1 as a possible D gene (5 bases). V lost 9 bases to trimming and J lost 9 bases, with 25 bases between them. CDR1 is SGHRS and CDR2 is YFSETQ in the germline V gene. This CDR3 has 15 amino acids. DNA for the CDR3: TGCGCCATCTCCTACCCCGGGGGGAGCCCAAGGCCCCAGCATTTT. It translates to CAISYPGGSPRPQHF. The full variable domain, its missing parts supplied by reference TRBV5-1 and TRBJ1-5, is KAGVTQTPRYLIKTRGQQVTLSCSPISGHRSVSWYQQTPGQGLQFLFEYFSETQRNKGNFPGRFSGRQFSNSRSEMNVSTLELGDSALYLCAISYPGGSPRPQHFGDGTRLSIL.

The chain carries TRBV7-2 and TRBJ1-1; D is ambiguous. The CDR3 totals 14 residues. V was pared by 1 base and J by 4 bases, with 10 bases between. Germline-derived CDR1 and CDR2 are SGHTA and FQGNSA. The CDR3 spells CASSLEGLFTEAFF. CDR3 sequence (DNA): TGTGCCAGCAGCTTAGAAGGGCTCTTCACTGAAGCTTTCTTT.

The chain uses TRBV7-9 and TRBJ2-1, with a possible D match to TRBD2 (5 bases). This CDR3 has 15 residues. V lost 5 bases to trimming and J lost 0 bases, with 11 bases between them. Germline V CDR1 and CDR2: SEHNR, FQNEAQ (reference sequence). CDR3 DNA sequence: TGTGCCAGCAGCCAAGGACTGCACTCCTACAATGAGCAGTTCTTC. It specifies CASSQGLHSYNEQFF.

The V call is TRBV10-3, the J call TRBJ2-1; 8 bases map to TRBD2. Germline CDR1 reads ENHRY; CDR2 reads SYGVKD. CDR3 length: 16 residues. V shed 3 bases, J shed 2 bases, and the junction held 6 bases outside the gene matches. The CDR3 loop is CAISDRSGATYNEQFF. CDR3 nucleotide sequence: TGTGCCATCAGTGATCGTAGCGGGGCCACCTACAATGAGCAGTTCTTC.

This sequence joins TRBV7-2 and TRBJ2-2, with 10 nucleotides matching TRBD2. Per germline, CDR1 SGHTA and CDR2 FQGNSA. Unmatched junction bases numbered 7, after V lost 7 bases and J lost 5 bases. CDR3 length: 15 amino acids. CDR3 DNA sequence: TGTGCCAGCAAAGGAGAGCGGGGGGGGACCGGGGAGCTGTTTTTT. Translating it yields CASKGERGGTGELFF.

This chain's CDR3 is CASSPGSNTEAFF. The CDR3 DNA reads as TGCGCCAGCAGCCCGGGCAGTAACACTGAAGCTTTCTTT. The V and J genes are TRBV5-1 and TRBJ1-1; D gene uncertain. The CDR3 totals 13 residues. Germline loops: CDR1 SGHRS, CDR2 YFSETQ. Trimming pared 4 bases from V and 2 bases from J, leaving 9 bases between.

The V gene is TRBV7-9, the J gene TRBJ1-4, with D uncertain. Germline V CDR1 and CDR2: SEHNR, FQNEAQ (reference sequence). V was clipped by 3 bases and J by 6 bases, with 11 bases between them. This CDR3 spans 14 amino acids. CDR3 residues: CASSLGRGYEKLFF. DNA for the CDR3: TGTGCCAGCAGCTTGGGCCGAGGGTATGAAAAACTGTTTTTT.

This sequence joins TRBV28 and TRBJ1-6, with 10 bases identical to TRBD1. The CDR3 runs 14 residues. Germline assignment: CDR1 MDHEN and CDR2 SYDVKM. The junction had 7 bases not matched to a gene; V was cut back by 6 bases and J by 11 bases. CDR3 coding DNA: TGTGCCAGCAGGGTCTTCGGGACAGGGGCACCCCTCCACTTT. This sequence encodes CASRVFGTGAPLHF.

The rearrangement joins TRBV30 to TRBJ2-7; D is possibly TRBD1 (6 bases). Looked up from germline, CDR1 is GTSNPN and CDR2 is SVGIG (reference sequence). Trimming shortened V by 5 bases and J by 1 base, and 12 bases separated the two germline ends. The CDR3 is 13 amino acids. CDR3 sequence (DNA): TGTGCCTGGGTGGGACAAGGGTCCTACGAGCAGTACTTC. Its translation is CAWVGQGSYEQYF.

The chain carries TRBV5-5 and TRBJ1-4; 11 nucleotides match TRBD1. The ends lost 4 bases at V and 7 bases at J; junction bases unmatched: 6. CDR1 and CDR2 (germline): SGHKS, YYEKEE (reference sequence). The CDR3 runs 15 residues. The CDR3 loop reads CASSGQGARGEKLFF. The CDR3 DNA reads TGTGCCAGCAGCGGACAGGGGGCGCGAGGTGAAAAACTGTTTTTT. Using reference TRBV5-5 and TRBJ1-4 for the parts outside the CDR3, the full variable domain is DAGVTQSPTHLIKTRGQQVTLRCSPISGHKSVSWYQQVLGQGPQFIFQYYEKEERGRGNFPDRFSARQFPNYSSELNVNALLLGDSALYLCASSGQGARGEKLFFGSGTQLSVL.

The genes are TRBV30 and TRBJ2-7, with D maybe TRBD1 (6 bases). Germline V CDR1 and CDR2: GTSNPN, SVGIG (reference sequence). The V end was cut by 4 bases, the J end by 3 bases, with 13 bases between. The CDR3 sequence is 13 residues long. The CDR3 region has the DNA TGTGCCTGGACCGGGACACCACACTACGAGCAGTACTTC. Protein product: CAWTGTPHYEQYF.

The rearrangement links TRBV7-6 to TRBJ1-1; D gene uncertain. V was clipped by 3 bases and J by 2 bases, with 7 bases between them. From germline, CDR1 is SGHVS and CDR2 FNYEAQ. The CDR3 totals 13 residues. CDR3 residues: CASSFDTNTEAFF. CDR3 nucleotide sequence: TGTGCCAGCAGCTTCGATACCAACACTGAAGCTTTCTTT.

The chain combines TRBV12-5 with TRBJ2-5; possible D gene TRBD2, 5 bases. Germline assignment: CDR1 LGHNT and CDR2 FRNRAP. V dropped 7 bases and J dropped 0 bases, with 9 bases sitting between them. The CDR3 has 13 amino acids. DNA of the CDR3: TGTGCTAGTGCTGCCGGGAACCAAGAGACCCAGTACTTC. It encodes CASAAGNQETQYF. The entire variable domain, with the rest obtained from reference TRBV12-5 and TRBJ2-5, is as follows: DARVTQTPRHKVTEMGQEVTMRCQPILGHNTVFWYRQTMMQGLELLAYFRNRAPLDDSGMPKDRFSAEMPDATLATLKIQPSEPRDSAVYFCASAAGNQETQYFGPGTRLLVL.

This clone is a singleton in its sample. The chain combines TRBV4-1 with TRBJ1-1; 9 bases map to TRBD1. J lost 1 base, V lost 4 bases, and 10 bases had no gene match. The CDR3 contains 17 residues. Germline CDR1 reads MGHRA; CDR2 reads YSYEKL. CDR3 bases: TGCGCCAGCAGCCTCCGACAGGGGGAGGGTTGGAACACTGAAGCTTTCTTT. Protein product: CASSLRQGEGWNTEAFF.

This sequence joins TRBV19 and TRBJ1-2; the match to TRBD1 covers 9 bases. In germline, CDR1 is LNHDA, CDR2 SQIVND (reference sequence). The length of the CDR3 is 14 residues. Trimming took 0 bases from V and 4 from J; bases not matched to a gene: 0. The CDR3 sequence is CASSIEDRGYGYTF. The CDR3 bases are TGTGCCAGTAGTATAGAGGACAGGGGCTATGGCTACACCTTC.

The chain is built from TRBV5-1 and TRBJ2-7; 9 bases match TRBD1. This CDR3 contains 13 residues. Germline V gives CDR1 SGHRS, CDR2 YFSETQ. J lost 6 bases, V lost 3 bases, and 4 bases had no gene match. CDR3 sequence reads: CASSWGQGGEQYF. CDR3 nucleotide sequence: TGCGCCAGCAGCTGGGGACAGGGAGGCGAGCAGTACTTC.

By share of the sample, this clone is large (0.1 to 1%). V is TRBV10-3 and J is TRBJ2-7; TRBD2 matches at 11 bases. The CDR3 extends over 14 amino acids. Germline loops: CDR1 ENHRY, CDR2 SYGVKD. Trimming took 7 bases from V and 3 from J; bases not matched to a gene: 5. As DNA, the CDR3 is TGTGCCATCAAGAGTAGCGGGGGGGTCTACGAGCAGTACTTC. Its protein is CAIKSSGGVYEQYF.

This sequence joins TRBV5-1 and TRBJ1-5, with TRBD1 matching over 8 bases. Germline V gives CDR1 SGHRS, CDR2 YFSETQ. With 4 bases clipped from V and 4 bases from J, the junction kept 4 bases outside the gene matches. This CDR3 region has 14 residues. CDR3 amino acids: CASSEGQENQPQHF. CDR3 coding DNA: TGCGCCAGCAGCGAGGGACAGGAGAATCAGCCCCAGCATTTT. Supplemented by reference TRBV5-1 and TRBJ1-5, the full variable domain reads KAGVTQTPRYLIKTRGQQVTLSCSPISGHRSVSWYQQTPGQGLQFLFEYFSETQRNKGNFPGRFSGRQFSNSRSEMNVSTLELGDSALYLCASSEGQENQPQHFGDGTRLSIL.